This is a list of T cell receptor beta chains from one sample in a study of spatial heterogeneity in lung cancer. TCRdb reprocessed the 5' RACE reads with MiXCR, giving one entry per CDR3 protein. In the table there are more than 9,500 distinct CDR3 sequences, more than 15% of which are singletons. This sample comprised PBMCs, obtained at surgery. The receptors were gathered from a male donor with early-stage non-small cell lung cancer. Both conserved end residues are part of each CDR3. A D gene is named only where the DNA matches it firmly. Size tells how often a clone was seen (once, few, many) or the class of an expanded clone, and some rows leave it out.

V gene	clone size	D gene	J gene	CDR3 protein	CDR3 DNA
TRBV12-3/TRBV12-4	.	.	TRBJ1-2	CASSLGQGNYGYTF	TGTGCCAGCAGTTTAGGGCAGGGGAACTATGGCTACACCTTC
TRBV20-1	few	TRBD2	TRBJ2-1	CSATTSGRGFYNEQFF	TGCAGTGCCACGACTAGCGGGAGGGGTTTCTACAATGAGCAGTTCTTC
TRBV28	.	.	TRBJ1-1	CASISGMPRTEAFF	TGTGCCAGCATTTCAGGGATGCCGAGGACTGAAGCTTTCTTT
TRBV20-1	.	.	TRBJ2-7	CSAVTDGAYEQYF	TGCAGTGCTGTTACTGACGGCGCCTACGAGCAGTACTTC
TRBV28	.	.	TRBJ1-4	CASSLRGVGPEKLFF	TGTGCCAGCAGTTTAAGGGGAGTGGGGCCTGAAAAACTGTTTTTT
TRBV28	few	.	TRBJ2-5	CASRGQRPETQYF	TGTGCAAGCAGAGGGCAGCGACCAGAGACCCAGTACTTC
TRBV5-1	few	.	TRBJ2-7	CASSLAGSNEQYF	TGCGCCAGCAGCTTGGCCGGGAGTAACGAGCAGTACTTC
TRBV2	.	.	TRBJ2-4	CASSGLAGNIQYF	TGTGCCAGCAGTGGATTAGCCGGGAACATTCAGTACTTC
TRBV5-1	many	.	TRBJ2-1	CASSLDWGQGEQFF	TGCGCCAGCAGCTTGGATTGGGGGCAGGGTGAGCAGTTCTTC
TRBV6-5	many	.	TRBJ2-2	CASSYSGRVDTGELFF	TGTGCCAGCAGTTACTCGGGCAGGGTGGACACCGGGGAGCTGTTTTTT
TRBV9	.	.	TRBJ2-1	CASSVVGQNYNEQFF	TGTGCCAGCAGCGTAGTAGGCCAAAACTACAATGAGCAGTTCTTC
TRBV30	few	.	TRBJ2-3	CAWNRDTDTQYF	TGTGCCTGGAACCGGGACACAGATACGCAGTATTTT
TRBV3-1	many	TRBD2	TRBJ2-1	CASSHSLAVIYNEQFF	TGTGCCAGCAGCCATAGCCTAGCGGTAATCTACAATGAGCAGTTCTTC
TRBV7-6	many	.	TRBJ2-1	CASSSQGSVSNEQFF	TGTGCCAGCAGCTCGCAGGGATCCGTGTCCAATGAGCAGTTCTTC
TRBV12-3/TRBV12-4	medium-sized	TRBD1	TRBJ2-3	CASSPGTGGRGDTQYF	TGTGCCAGCAGCCCAGGGACAGGGGGAAGGGGAGATACGCAGTATTTT
TRBV7-9	.	TRBD2	TRBJ2-3	CASRRRGLAGDVDTQYF	TGTGCCAGCCGTCGTAGAGGACTAGCGGGAGACGTAGATACGCAGTATTTT
TRBV27	.	TRBD1	TRBJ2-1	CASSLDRNNEQFF	TGTGCCAGCAGCCTGGACAGGAACAATGAGCAGTTCTTC
TRBV11-2	many	.	TRBJ2-3	CASSSLRGGSTDTQYF	TGTGCCAGCAGCTCCCTACGGGGCGGGAGCACAGATACGCAGTATTTT
TRBV9	many	TRBD2	TRBJ2-2	CASSGLTQLAGINTGELFF	TGTGCCAGCAGCGGATTAACGCAATTAGCGGGAATAAACACCGGGGAGCTGTTTTTT
TRBV6-1	many	TRBD1	TRBJ1-1	CAIKGQSNTEAFF	TGTGCCATCAAGGGACAGTCCAACACTGAAGCTTTCTTT
TRBV14	.	TRBD1	TRBJ1-1	CASSLRQGANTEAFF	TGTGCCAGCAGCCTGCGGCAGGGGGCGAACACTGAAGCTTTCTTT
TRBV10-3	many	.	TRBJ2-2	CAISDAGDTGELFF	TGTGCCATCAGTGATGCGGGTGACACCGGGGAGCTGTTTTTT
TRBV20-1	.	.	TRBJ2-7	CSAPFPPYEQYF	TGCAGTGCCCCTTTCCCCCCCTACGAGCAGTACTTC
TRBV4-2	few	TRBD2	TRBJ2-1	CASSQGSSGSHEQFF	TGTGCCAGCAGCCAAGGATCTAGCGGGAGTCATGAGCAGTTCTTC
TRBV6-1	.	.	TRBJ2-1	CASSEFGLNEPYNEQFF	TGTGCCAGCAGTGAGTTCGGACTAAATGAACCCTACAATGAGCAGTTCTTC
TRBV5-1	medium-sized	.	TRBJ2-1	CASSLGASNEQFF	TGCGCCAGCAGCTTGGGGGCCTCGAATGAGCAGTTCTTC
TRBV7-9	few	.	TRBJ2-7	CASSLAGRNSYEQYF	TGTGCCAGCAGCTTAGCTGGGCGTAACTCCTACGAGCAGTACTTC
TRBV12-3/TRBV12-4	many	.	TRBJ1-2	CASRRDWGYTF	TGTGCCAGCAGGAGGGACTGGGGCTACACCTTC
TRBV12-3/TRBV12-4	.	.	TRBJ1-5	CASSLAGFQSQHF	TGTGCCAGCAGTTTAGCGGGGTTTCAGTCCCAGCATTTT
TRBV2	.	.	TRBJ2-3	CATQTGAMITDTQYF	TGTGCCACCCAAACTGGGGCAATGATCACAGATACGCAGTATTTT
TRBV2	few	.	TRBJ2-5	CASKRAAGNQETQYF	TGTGCCTCAAAAAGGGCAGCGGGTAACCAAGAGACCCAGTACTTC
TRBV5-4	once	TRBD2	TRBJ2-7	CASSDTLAGVFFEQYF	TGTGCCAGCAGCGACACGCTAGCGGGAGTGTTTTTCGAGCAGTACTTC
TRBV2	.	.	TRBJ2-2	CASGRRGGELFF	TGTGCCTCGGGCAGGCGGGGCGGGGAGCTGTTTTTT
TRBV27	few	.	TRBJ2-3	CASSFRHLSTDTQYF	TGTGCCAGCAGTTTTAGGCACCTTAGCACAGATACGCAGTATTTT
TRBV14	.	.	TRBJ1-6	CASREQALNSPLHF	TGTGCCAGCAGGGAACAGGCTCTTAATTCACCCCTCCACTTT
TRBV20-1	many	TRBD2	TRBJ2-1	CSARGASGIVYEQFF	TGCAGTGCTAGAGGGGCTAGCGGGATTGTGTATGAGCAGTTCTTC
TRBV5-1	many	.	TRBJ2-7	CASSLEGKEQYF	TGCGCCAGCAGCCTTGAGGGAAAGGAGCAGTACTTC
TRBV5-4	.	.	TRBJ2-5	CASSRGQTQETQYF	TGTGCCAGCAGCCGAGGACAAACTCAAGAGACCCAGTACTTC
TRBV29-1	.	.	TRBJ2-3	CSVEGIRDSNTDTQYF	TGCAGCGTTGAAGGAATTAGAGACTCCAACACAGATACGCAGTATTTT
TRBV15	few	TRBD2	TRBJ2-1	CATSRKQLAGANEQFF	TGTGCCACCAGCAGAAAGCAACTAGCGGGAGCTAATGAGCAGTTCTTC
TRBV9	many	.	TRBJ2-1	CASSVEGETGYNEQFF	TGTGCCAGCAGCGTAGAGGGGGAAACGGGCTACAATGAGCAGTTCTTC
TRBV5-6	many	TRBD2	TRBJ2-7	CASRPGGPDYEQYF	TGTGCCAGCCGACCGGGAGGACCCGACTACGAGCAGTACTTC
TRBV5-4	many	TRBD1	TRBJ2-1	CASSLGQGYNEQFF	TGTGCCAGCAGCTTGGGACAGGGGTACAATGAGCAGTTCTTC